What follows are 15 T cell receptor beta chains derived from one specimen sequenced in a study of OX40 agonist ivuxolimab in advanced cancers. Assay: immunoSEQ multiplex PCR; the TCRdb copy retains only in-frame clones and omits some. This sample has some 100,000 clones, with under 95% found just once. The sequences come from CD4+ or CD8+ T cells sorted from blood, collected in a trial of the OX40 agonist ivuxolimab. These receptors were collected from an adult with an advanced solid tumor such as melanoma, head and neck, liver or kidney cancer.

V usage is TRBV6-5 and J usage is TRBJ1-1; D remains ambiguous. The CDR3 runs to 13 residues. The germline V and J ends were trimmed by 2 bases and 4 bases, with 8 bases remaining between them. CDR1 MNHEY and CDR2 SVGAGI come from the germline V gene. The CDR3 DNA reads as TGTGCCAGCAGTTACACTCAAGCCACTGAAGCTTTCTTT. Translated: CASSYTQATEAFF.

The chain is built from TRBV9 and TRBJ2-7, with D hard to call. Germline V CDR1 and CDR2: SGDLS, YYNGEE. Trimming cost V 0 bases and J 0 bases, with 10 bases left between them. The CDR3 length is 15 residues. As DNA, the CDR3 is TGTGCCAGCAGCGTAGAACCAGGATCCTCCTACGAGCAGTACTTC. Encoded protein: CASSVEPGSSYEQYF.

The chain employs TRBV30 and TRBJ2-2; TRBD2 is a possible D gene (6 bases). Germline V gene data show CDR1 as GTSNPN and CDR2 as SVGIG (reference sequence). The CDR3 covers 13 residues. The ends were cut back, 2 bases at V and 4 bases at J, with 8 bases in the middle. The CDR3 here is CAWSFGGTGELFF. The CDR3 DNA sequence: TGTGCCTGGAGTTTCGGGGGCACCGGGGAGCTGTTTTTT.

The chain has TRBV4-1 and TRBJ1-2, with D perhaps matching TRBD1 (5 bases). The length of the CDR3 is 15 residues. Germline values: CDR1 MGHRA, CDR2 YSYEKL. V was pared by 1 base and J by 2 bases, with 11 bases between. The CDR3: CASSQAVQANYGYTF. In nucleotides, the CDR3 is TGCGCCAGCAGCCAAGCTGTACAGGCGAACTATGGCTACACCTTC.

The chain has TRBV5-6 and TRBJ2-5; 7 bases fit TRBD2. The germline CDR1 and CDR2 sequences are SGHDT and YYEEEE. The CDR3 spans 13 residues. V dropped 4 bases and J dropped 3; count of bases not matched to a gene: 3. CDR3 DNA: TGTGCCAGCAGCGAGGGGAGGGAAGAGACCCAGTACTTC. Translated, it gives CASSEGREETQYF.

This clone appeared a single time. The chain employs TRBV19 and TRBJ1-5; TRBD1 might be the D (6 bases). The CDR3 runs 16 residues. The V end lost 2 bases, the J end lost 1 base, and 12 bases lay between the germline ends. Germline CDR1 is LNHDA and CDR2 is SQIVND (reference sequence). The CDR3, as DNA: TGTGCCAGTAGTATAAGCCCAGGGGCGAGCAATCAGCCCCAGCATTTT. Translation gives CASSISPGASNQPQHF.

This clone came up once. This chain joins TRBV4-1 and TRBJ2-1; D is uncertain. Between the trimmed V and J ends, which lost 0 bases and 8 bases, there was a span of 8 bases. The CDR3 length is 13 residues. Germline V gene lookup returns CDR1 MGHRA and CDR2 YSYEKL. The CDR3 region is CASSQETLYEQFF. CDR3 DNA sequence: TGCGCCAGCAGCCAAGAGACGCTTTATGAGCAGTTCTTC.

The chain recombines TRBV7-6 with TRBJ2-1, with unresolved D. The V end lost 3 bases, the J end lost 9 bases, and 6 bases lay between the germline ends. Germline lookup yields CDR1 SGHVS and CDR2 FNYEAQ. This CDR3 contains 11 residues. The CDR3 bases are TGTGCCAGCAGCTTTGGCATTGAGCAGTTCTTC. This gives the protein CASSFGIEQFF.

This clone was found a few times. CDR3 amino acids: CASSWTVHEQYF. The CDR3 DNA sequence: TGTGCCAGCAGCTGGACTGTCCACGAGCAGTACTTC. The chain carries TRBV7-9 and TRBJ2-7; possibly TRBD2 for D (5 bases). The CDR3 has 12 amino acids. CDR1 is SEHNR and CDR2 is FQNEAQ in the germline V gene (reference sequence). V lost 4 bases to trimming and J lost 5 bases, with 9 bases between them.

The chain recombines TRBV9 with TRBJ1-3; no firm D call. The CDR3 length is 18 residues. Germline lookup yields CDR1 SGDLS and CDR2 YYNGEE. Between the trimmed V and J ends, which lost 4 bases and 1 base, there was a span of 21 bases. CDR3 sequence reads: CASSSWISTTLSGNTIYF. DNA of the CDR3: TGTGCCAGCAGCTCTTGGATCTCTACCACTTTATCTGGAAACACCATATATTTT.

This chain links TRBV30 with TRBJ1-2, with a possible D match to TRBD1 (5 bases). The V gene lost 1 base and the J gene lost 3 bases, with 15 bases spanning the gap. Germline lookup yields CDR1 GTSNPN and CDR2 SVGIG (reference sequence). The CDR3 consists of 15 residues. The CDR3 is CAWSDPGTPDYGYTF. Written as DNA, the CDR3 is TGTGCCTGGAGTGACCCCGGGACCCCTGACTATGGCTACACCTTC. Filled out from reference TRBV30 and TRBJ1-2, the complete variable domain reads SQTIHQWPATLVQPVGSPLSLECTVEGTSNPNLYWYRQAAGRGLQLLFYSVGIGQISSEVPQNLSASRPQDRQFILSSKKLLLSDSGFYLCAWSDPGTPDYGYTFGSGTRLTVV.

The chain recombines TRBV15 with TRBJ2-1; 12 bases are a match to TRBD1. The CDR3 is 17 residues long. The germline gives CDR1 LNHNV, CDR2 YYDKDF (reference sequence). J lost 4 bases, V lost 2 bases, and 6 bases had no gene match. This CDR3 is CATSRPGQGATYNEQFF. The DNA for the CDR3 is TGTGCCACCAGCAGACCGGGACAGGGGGCGACGTACAATGAGCAGTTCTTC.

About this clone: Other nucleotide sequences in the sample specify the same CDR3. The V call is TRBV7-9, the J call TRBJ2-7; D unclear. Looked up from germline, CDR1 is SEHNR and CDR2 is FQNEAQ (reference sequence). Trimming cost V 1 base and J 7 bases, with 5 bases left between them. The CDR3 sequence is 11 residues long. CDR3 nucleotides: TGTGCCAGCAGCTTAGGGCGGGAGCAGTACTTC. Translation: CASSLGREQYF.

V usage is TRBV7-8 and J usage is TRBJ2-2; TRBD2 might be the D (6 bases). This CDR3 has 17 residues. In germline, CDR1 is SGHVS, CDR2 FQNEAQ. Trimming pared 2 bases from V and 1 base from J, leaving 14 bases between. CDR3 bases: TGTGCCAGCAGCTTACCCAGACTAGAGGAGAACACCGGGGAGCTGTTTTTT. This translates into CASSLPRLEENTGELFF.

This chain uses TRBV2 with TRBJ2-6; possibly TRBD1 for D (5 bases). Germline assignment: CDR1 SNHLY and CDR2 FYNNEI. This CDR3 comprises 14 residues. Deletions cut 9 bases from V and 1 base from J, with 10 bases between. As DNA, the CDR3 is TGTGCCAGGGACGACAGTTCTGGGGCCAACGTCCTGACTTTC. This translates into CARDDSSGANVLTF.